This T cell receptor beta chain stems from a study of OX40 agonist ivuxolimab in advanced cancers. Sequenced by immunoSEQ multiplex PCR; TCRdb stores in-frame clones only, minus some. The sample shows roughly 63,000 clones, approximately 89% of them seen only once. Germline lookup yields CDR1 SGHAT and CDR2 FQNNGV. The CDR3 is made up of 13 amino acids. The V end lost 4 bases, the J end lost 2 bases, and 9 bases lay between the germline ends. The source of this sequence is an adult with an advanced solid tumor such as melanoma, head and neck, liver or kidney cancer. The chain is built from TRBV11-2 and TRBJ2-7; D call uncertain. The material was CD4+ or CD8+ T cells sorted from blood, obtained in a trial of the OX40 agonist ivuxolimab. The DNA for the CDR3 is TGTGCCAGCAGCTGGCGCCGAACCTACGAGCAGTACTTC. Translating gives CASSWRRTYEQYF.